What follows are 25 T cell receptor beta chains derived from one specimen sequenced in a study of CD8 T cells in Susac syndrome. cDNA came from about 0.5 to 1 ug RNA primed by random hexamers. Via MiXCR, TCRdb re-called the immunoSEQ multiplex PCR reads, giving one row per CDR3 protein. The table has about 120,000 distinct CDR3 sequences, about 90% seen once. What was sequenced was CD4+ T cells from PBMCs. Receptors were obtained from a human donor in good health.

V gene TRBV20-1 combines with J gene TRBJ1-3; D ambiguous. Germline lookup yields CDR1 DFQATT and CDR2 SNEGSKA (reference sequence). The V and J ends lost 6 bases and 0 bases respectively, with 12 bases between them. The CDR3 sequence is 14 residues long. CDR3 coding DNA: TGCAGTGCCGCCCCCGGGAACTCTGGAAACACCATATATTTT. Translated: CSAAPGNSGNTIYF.

CDR3 in DNA: TGTGCCAGCAGCGTAGGTCTAGGGATGAACACTGAAGCTTTCTTT. It codes for CASSVGLGMNTEAFF. The chain uses TRBV9 and TRBJ1-1; no firm D call. CDR1 and CDR2 from the germline V gene are SGDLS and YYNGEE. V lost 0 bases and J lost 0, with 9 bases in between. This CDR3 has 15 residues.

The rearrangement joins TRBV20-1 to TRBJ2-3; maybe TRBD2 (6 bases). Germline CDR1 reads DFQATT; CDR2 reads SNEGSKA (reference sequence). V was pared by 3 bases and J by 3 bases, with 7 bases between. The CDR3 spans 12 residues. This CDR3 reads CSASGSTDTQYF. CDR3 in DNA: TGCAGTGCTAGCGGGAGTACAGATACGCAGTATTTT.

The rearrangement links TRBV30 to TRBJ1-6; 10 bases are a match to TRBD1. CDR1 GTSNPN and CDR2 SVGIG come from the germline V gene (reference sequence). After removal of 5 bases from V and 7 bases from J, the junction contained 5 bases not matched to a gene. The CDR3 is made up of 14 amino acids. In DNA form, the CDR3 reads TGTGCCTGGCGGGACAGGGGATACAATTCACCCCTCCACTTT. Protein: CAWRDRGYNSPLHF. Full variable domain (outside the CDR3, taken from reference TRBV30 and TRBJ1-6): SQTIHQWPATLVQPVGSPLSLECTVEGTSNPNLYWYRQAAGRGLQLLFYSVGIGQISSEVPQNLSASRPQDRQFILSSKKLLLSDSGFYLCAWRDRGYNSPLHFGNGTRLTVT.

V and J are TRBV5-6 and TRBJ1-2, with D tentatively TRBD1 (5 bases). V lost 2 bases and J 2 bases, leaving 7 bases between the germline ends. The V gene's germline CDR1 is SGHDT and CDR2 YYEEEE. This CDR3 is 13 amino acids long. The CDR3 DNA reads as TGTGCCAGCAGCTTTAGGGGAAACTATGGCTACACCTTC. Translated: CASSFRGNYGYTF.

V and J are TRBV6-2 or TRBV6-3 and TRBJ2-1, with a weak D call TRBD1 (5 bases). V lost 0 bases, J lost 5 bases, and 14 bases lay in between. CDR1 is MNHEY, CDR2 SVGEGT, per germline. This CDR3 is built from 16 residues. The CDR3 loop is CASSYSAGWAHNEQFF. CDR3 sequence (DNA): TGTGCCAGCAGTTACTCAGCAGGGTGGGCCCACAATGAGCAGTTCTTC.

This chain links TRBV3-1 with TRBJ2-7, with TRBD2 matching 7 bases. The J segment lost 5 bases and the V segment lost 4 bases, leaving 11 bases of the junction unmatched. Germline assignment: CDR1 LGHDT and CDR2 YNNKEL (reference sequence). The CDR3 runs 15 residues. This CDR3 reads CASSPQAGEVNEQYF. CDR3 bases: TGTGCCAGCAGCCCCCAGGCGGGAGAAGTGAACGAGCAGTACTTC.

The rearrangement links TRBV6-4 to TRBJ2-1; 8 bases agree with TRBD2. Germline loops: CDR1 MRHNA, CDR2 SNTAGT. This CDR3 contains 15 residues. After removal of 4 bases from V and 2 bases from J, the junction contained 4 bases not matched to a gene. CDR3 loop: CASSANGGAYNEQFF. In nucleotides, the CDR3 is TGTGCCAGCAGTGCGAACGGGGGGGCCTACAATGAGCAGTTCTTC.

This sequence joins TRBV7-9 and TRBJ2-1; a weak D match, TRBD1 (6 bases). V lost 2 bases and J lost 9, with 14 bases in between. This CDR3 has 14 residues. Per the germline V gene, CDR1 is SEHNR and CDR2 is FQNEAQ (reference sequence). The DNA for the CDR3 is TGTGCCAGCAGCTTACAACTTCGGGACACTGAGCAGTTCTTC. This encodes CASSLQLRDTEQFF. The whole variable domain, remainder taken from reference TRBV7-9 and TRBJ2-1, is DTGVSQNPRHKITKRGQNVTFRCDPISEHNRLYWYRQTLGQGPEFLTYFQNEAQLEKSRLLSDRFSAERPKGSFSTLEIQRTEQGDSAMYLCASSLQLRDTEQFFGPGTRLTVL.

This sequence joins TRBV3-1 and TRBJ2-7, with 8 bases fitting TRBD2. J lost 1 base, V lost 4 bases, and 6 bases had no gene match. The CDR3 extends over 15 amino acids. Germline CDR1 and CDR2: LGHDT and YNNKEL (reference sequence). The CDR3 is CASSPGIAGSYEQYF. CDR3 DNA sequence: TGTGCCAGCAGCCCTGGGATAGCGGGATCCTACGAGCAGTACTTC.

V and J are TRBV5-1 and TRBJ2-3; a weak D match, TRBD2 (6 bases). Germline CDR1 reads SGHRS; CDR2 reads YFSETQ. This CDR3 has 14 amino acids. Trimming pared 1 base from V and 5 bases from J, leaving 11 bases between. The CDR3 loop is CASSLRRDGDTQYF. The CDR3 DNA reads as TGCGCCAGCAGCTTGCGGAGGGATGGAGATACGCAGTATTTT.

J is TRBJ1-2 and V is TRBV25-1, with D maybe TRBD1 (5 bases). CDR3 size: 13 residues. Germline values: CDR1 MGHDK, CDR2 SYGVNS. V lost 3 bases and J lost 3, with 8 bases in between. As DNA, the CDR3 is TGTGCCAGCAGTGAGGCAGGGTACTATGGCTACACCTTC. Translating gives CASSEAGYYGYTF.

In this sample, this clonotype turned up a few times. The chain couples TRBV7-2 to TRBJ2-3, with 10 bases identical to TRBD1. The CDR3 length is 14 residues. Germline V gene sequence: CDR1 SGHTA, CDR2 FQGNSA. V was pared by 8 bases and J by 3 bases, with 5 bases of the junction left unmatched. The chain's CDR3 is CASGGTGATDTQYF. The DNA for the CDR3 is TGTGCCAGCGGGGGGACAGGGGCGACAGATACGCAGTATTTT.

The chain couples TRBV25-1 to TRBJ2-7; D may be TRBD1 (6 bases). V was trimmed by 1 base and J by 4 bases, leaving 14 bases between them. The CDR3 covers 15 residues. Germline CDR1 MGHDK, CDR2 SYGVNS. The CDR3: CASSESLTGRYEQYF. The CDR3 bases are TGTGCCAGCAGTGAATCGTTGACAGGTCGGTACGAGCAGTACTTC.

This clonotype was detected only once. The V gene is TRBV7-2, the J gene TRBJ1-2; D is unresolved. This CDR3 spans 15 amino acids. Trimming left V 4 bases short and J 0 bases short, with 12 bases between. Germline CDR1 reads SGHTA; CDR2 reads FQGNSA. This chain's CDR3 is CASSSPRQSNYGYTF. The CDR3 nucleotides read TGTGCCAGCAGCTCCCCCCGGCAGTCTAACTATGGCTACACCTTC.

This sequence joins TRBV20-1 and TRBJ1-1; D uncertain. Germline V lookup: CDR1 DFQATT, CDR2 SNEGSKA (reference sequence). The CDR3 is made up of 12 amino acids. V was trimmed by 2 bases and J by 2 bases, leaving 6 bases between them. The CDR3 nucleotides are TGCAGTGCTAGAATCACAAACACTGAAGCTTTCTTT. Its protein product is CSARITNTEAFF.

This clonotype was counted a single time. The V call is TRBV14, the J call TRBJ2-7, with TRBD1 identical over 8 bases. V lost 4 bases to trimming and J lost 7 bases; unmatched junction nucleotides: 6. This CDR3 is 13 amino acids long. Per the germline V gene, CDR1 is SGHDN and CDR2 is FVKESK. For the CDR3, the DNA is TGTGCCAGCAGCCTCGACAGGGGCGGTGAGCAGTACTTC. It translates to CASSLDRGGEQYF.

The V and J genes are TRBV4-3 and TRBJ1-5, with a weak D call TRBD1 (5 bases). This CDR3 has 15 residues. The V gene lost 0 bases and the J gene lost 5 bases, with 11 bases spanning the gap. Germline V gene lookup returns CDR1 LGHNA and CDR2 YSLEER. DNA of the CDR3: TGCGCCAGCAGCCAAGATGGGACTGTTTATCAGCCCCAGCATTTT. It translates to CASSQDGTVYQPQHF.

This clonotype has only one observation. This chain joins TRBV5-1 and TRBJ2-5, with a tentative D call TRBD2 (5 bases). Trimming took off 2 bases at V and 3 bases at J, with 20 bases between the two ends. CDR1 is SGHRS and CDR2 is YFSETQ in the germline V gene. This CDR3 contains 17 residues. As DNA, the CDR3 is TGCGCCAGCAGCTTCTTTCTGCGGAGGCCCCTTAAAGAGACCCAGTACTTC. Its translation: CASSFFLRRPLKETQYF.

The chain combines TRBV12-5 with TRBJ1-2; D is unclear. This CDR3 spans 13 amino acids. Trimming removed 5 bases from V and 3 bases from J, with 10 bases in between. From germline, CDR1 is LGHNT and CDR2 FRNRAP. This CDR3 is CASGTEVDYGYTF. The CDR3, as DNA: TGTGCTAGTGGTACCGAGGTGGACTATGGCTACACCTTC.

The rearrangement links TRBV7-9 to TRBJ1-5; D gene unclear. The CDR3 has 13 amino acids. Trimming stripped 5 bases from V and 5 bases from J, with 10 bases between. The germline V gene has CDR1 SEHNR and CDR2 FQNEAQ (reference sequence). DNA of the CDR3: TGTGCCAGCAGCCTGTCCGGTGATCAGCCCCAGCATTTT. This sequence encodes CASSLSGDQPQHF. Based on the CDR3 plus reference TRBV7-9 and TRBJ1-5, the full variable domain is DTGVSQNPRHKITKRGQNVTFRCDPISEHNRLYWYRQTLGQGPEFLTYFQNEAQLEKSRLLSDRFSAERPKGSFSTLEIQRTEQGDSAMYLCASSLSGDQPQHFGDGTRLSIL.

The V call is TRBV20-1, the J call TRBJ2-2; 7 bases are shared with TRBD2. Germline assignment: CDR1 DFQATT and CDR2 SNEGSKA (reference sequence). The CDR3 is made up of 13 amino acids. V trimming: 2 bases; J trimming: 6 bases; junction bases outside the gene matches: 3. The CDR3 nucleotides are TGCAGTGCTAGATCGACTAGCCCCGGGGAGCTGTTTTTT. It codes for CSARSTSPGELFF.

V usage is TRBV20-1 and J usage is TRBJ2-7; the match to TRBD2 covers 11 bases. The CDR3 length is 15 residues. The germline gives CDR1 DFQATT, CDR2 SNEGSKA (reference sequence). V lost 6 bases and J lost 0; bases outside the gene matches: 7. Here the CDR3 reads CSAPTSGGHSYEQYF. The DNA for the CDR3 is TGCAGTGCACCTACTAGCGGGGGACACTCCTACGAGCAGTACTTC.

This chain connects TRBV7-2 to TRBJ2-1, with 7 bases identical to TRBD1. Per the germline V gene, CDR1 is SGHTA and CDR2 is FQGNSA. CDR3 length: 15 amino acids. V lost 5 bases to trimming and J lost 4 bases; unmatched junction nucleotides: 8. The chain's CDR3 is CASSDNRGSYNEQFF. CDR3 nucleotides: TGTGCCAGCAGCGACAACAGGGGATCTTACAATGAGCAGTTCTTC.

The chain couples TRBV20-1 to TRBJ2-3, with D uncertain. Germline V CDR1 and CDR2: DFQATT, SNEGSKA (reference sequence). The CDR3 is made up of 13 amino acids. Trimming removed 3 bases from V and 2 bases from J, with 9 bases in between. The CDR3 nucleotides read TGCAGTGCTAGTCCGACGGCCACAGATACGCAGTATTTT. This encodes CSASPTATDTQYF.